Listed here are 4 T cell receptor beta chains from one sample, sequenced in a study of T cells after yellow fever vaccination. MiXCR was run by TCRdb on the 5' RACE reads, yielding one entry per CDR3 protein. The table records a few hundred thousand distinct CDR3 sequences, 6.8% of them present only once. Material: PBMCs, obtained about 41 days after the first yellow fever vaccination. Receptors originate from a man aged 18 to 29 who received the YFV17D yellow fever vaccine.

This clonotype was observed many times. The chain recombines TRBV6-1 with TRBJ2-2; 9 bases map to TRBD1. CDR1 and CDR2 (germline): MNHNS, SASEGT. J gave up 7 bases and V 0 bases, and 6 bases lay outside the gene matches. The CDR3 spans 16 residues. CDR3 DNA: TGTGCCAGCAGTGAAGCCGGGACAGGGAAGGACGGGGAGCTGTTTTTT. It codes for CASSEAGTGKDGELFF.

This chain uses TRBV20-1 with TRBJ2-1; TRBD1 agrees at 9 bases. Germline trimming cut 3 bases from V and 10 bases from J; bases unmatched to any gene: 10. CDR1 is DFQATT, CDR2 SNEGSKA, per germline (reference sequence). This CDR3 has 14 amino acids. CDR3 region: CSASLKDRGKEQFF. The CDR3, as DNA: TGCAGTGCTAGCTTGAAGGACAGGGGAAAAGAGCAGTTCTTC.

This chain connects TRBV19 to TRBJ2-1; D unclear. In germline, CDR1 is LNHDA, CDR2 SQIVND (reference sequence). The CDR3 runs 12 residues. V was shortened by 3 bases and J by 8 bases, with 8 bases between the two germline ends. The CDR3, as DNA: TGTGCCAGTAGTATCCCGATGGATGAGCAGTTCTTC. Residues: CASSIPMDEQFF.

This chain links TRBV15 with TRBJ1-1; D unclear. Between the trimmed V and J ends, which lost 3 bases and 2 bases, there was a span of 16 bases. The CDR3 runs 16 residues. Germline V gene data show CDR1 as LNHNV and CDR2 as YYDKDF (reference sequence). The CDR3 sequence is CATSRDLGRINTEAFF. Written as DNA, the CDR3 is TGTGCCACCAGCAGGGACTTAGGACGGATCAACACTGAAGCTTTCTTT.